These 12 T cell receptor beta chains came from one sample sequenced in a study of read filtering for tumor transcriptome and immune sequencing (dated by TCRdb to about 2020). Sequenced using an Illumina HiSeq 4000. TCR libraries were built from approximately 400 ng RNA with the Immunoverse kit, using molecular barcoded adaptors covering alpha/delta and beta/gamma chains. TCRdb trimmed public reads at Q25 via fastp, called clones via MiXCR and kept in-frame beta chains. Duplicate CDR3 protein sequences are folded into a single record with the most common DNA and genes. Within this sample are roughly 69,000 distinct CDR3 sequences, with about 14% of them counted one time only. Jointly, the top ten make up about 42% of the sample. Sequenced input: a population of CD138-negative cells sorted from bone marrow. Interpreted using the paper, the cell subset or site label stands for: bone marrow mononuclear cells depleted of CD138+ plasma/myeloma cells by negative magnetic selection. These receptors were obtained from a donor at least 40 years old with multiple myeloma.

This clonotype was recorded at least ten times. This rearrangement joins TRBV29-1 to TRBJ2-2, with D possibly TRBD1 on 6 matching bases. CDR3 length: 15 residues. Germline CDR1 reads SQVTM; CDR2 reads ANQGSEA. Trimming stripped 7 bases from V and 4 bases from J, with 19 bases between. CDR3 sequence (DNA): TGCAGCGCCCAGGGGCAGAACTACGGCACCGGGGAGCTGTTTTTT. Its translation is CSAQGQNYGTGELFF.

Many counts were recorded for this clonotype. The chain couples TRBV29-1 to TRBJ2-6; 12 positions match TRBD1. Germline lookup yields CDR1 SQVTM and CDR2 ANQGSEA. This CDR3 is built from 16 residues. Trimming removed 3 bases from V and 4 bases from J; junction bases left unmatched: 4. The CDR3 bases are TGCAGCGTTGAGGGACAGGGGGCATCCGGGGCCAACGTCCTGACTTTC. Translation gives CSVEGQGASGANVLTF.

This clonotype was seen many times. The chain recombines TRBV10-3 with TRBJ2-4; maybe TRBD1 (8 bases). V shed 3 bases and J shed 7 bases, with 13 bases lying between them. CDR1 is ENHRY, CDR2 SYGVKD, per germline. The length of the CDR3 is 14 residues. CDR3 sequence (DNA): TGTGCCATCAGTGAAGGGAGGGACAGGAACATTCAGTACTTC. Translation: CAISEGRDRNIQYF.

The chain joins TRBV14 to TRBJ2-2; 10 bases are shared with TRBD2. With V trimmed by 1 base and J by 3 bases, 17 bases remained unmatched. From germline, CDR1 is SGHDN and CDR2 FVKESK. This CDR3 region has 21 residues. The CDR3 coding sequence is TGTGCCAGCAGCCAAGCTACAGGGTTTTTCCCAGCGGGGGGGTACACCGGGGAGCTGTTTTTT. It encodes CASSQATGFFPAGGYTGELFF.

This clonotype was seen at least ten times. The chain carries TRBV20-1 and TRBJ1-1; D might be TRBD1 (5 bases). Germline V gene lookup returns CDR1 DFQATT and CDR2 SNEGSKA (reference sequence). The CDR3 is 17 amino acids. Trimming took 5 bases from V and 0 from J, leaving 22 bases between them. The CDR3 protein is CSALQDTLGIMNTEAFF. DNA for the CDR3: TGCAGTGCTCTCCAGGACACTCTGGGGATCATGAACACTGAAGCTTTCTTT.

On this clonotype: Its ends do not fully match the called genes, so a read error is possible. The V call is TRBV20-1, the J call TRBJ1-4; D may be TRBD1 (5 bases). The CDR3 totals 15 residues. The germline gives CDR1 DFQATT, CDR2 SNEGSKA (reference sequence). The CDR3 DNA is TGCAGTGCTATTGTTGACAGTGCAACTAATGAAAAACTGTTTTTC. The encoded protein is CSAIVDSATNEKLFF.

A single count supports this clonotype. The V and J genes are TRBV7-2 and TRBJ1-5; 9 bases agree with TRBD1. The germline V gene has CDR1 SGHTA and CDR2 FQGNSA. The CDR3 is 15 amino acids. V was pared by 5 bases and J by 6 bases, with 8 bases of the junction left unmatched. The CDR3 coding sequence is TGTGCCAGCAGCCAGACAGGGGGTGGGGGTCAGCCCCAGCATTTT. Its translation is CASSQTGGGGQPQHF.

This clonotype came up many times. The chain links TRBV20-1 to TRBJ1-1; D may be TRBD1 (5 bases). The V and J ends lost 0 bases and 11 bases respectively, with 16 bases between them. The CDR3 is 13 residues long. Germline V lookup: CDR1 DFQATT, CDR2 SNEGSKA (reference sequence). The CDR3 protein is CSARDRQRAVAFF. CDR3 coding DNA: TGCAGTGCTAGAGATCGACAGCGAGCGGTCGCTTTCTTT.

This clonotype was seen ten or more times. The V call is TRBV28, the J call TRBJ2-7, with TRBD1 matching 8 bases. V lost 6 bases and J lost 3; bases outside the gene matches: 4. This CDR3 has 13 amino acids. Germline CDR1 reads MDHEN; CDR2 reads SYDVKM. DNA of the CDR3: TGTGCCAGCAGGCCAGGGGGCCTCTACGAGCAGTACTTC. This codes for CASRPGGLYEQYF.

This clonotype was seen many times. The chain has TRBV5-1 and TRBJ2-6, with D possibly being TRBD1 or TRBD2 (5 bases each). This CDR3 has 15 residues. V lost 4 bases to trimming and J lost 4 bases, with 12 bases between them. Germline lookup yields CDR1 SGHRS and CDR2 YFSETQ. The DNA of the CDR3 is TGCGCCAGCAGCCCCCAGGGAGCCGGGGCCAACGTCCTGACTTTC. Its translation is CASSPQGAGANVLTF.

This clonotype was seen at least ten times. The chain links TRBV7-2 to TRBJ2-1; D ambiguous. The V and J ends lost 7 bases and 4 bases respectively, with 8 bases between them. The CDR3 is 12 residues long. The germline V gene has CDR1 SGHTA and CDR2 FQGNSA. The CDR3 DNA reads TGTGCCAGCAAAAGGTGGTACAATGAGCAGTTCTTC. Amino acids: CASKRWYNEQFF. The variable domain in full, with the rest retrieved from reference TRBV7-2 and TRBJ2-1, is GAGVSQSPSNKVTEKGKDVELRCDPISGHTALYWYRQSLGQGLEFLIYFQGNSAPDKSGLPSDRFSAERTGGSVSTLTIQRTQQEDSAVYLCASKRWYNEQFFGPGTRLTVL.

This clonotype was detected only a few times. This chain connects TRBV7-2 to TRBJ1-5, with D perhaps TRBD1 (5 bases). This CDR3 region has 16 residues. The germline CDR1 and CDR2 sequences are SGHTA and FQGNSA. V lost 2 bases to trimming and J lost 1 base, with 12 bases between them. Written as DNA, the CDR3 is TGTGCCAGCAGCTTATACGCGACAGACAGCAATCAGCCCCAGCATTTT. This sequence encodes CASSLYATDSNQPQHF.